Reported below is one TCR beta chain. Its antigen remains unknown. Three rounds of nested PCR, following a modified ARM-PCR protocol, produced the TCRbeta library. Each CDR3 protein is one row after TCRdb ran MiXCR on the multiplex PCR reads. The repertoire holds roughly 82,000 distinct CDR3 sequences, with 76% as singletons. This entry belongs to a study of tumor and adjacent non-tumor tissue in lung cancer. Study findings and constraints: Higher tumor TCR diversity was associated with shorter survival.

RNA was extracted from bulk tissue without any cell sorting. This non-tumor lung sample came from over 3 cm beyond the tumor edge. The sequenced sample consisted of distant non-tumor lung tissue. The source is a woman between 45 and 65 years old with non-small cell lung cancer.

This CDR3 is CSVLPVISTYEQYF. The CDR3 DNA follows: TGCAGCGTTCTCCCAGTGATTAGCACCTACGAGCAGTACTTC. The chain links TRBV29-1 to TRBJ2-7; no clear D gene. The CDR3 totals 14 residues. Germline V gene data show CDR1 as SQVTM and CDR2 as ANQGSEA. Trimming pared 5 bases from V and 2 bases from J, leaving 16 bases between.